This T cell receptor beta chain derives from a study of cytomegalovirus exposure and HLA in healthy donors. These donors, healthy bone marrow donors, were studied. With 5 bases clipped from V and 5 bases from J, the junction kept 4 bases outside the gene matches. The CDR3 is 14 residues long. Germline loops: CDR1 MNHEY, CDR2 SVGAGI. The PCR made use of 60 Vbeta and 13 Jbeta primers. Only in-frame clones appear in the TCRdb table, and some are missing; sequencing was by immunoSEQ multiplex PCR. The table has 100,000 to 150,000 clones, 79% seen once. On this clone: The antigen is not known.

Findings of the study overall: In a later analysis, V- and J-gene trimming of beta chains associated with a DCLRE1C missense variant, replicated independently. Per a later analysis, HLA-associated TCR beta chains showed more clonal expansion than other, equally common TCR beta chains. It was reported in a later analysis that an Asian-associated ancestry cluster showed fewer N-insertions than the roughly 620-donor mean.

V is TRBV6-5 and J is TRBJ1-2, with 11 bases identical to TRBD1. Sequencing input: PBMCs. The receptor comes from a male donor in good health and CMV-seronegative. The DNA of the CDR3 is TGTGCCAGCAGTAAAGGACAGGGGGCGTATGGCTACACCTTC. Translated: CASSKGQGAYGYTF.